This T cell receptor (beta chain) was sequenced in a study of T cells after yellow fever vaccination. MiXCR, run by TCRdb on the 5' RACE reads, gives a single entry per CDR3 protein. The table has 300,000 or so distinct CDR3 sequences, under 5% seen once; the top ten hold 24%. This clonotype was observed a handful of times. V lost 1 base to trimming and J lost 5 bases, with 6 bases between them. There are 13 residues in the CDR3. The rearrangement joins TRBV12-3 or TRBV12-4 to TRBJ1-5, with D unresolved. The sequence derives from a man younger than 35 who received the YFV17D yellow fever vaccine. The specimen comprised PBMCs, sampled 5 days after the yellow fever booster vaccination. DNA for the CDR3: TGTGCCAGCAGTTTAGGGGAGCATCAGCCCCAGCATTTT. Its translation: CASSLGEHQPQHF.